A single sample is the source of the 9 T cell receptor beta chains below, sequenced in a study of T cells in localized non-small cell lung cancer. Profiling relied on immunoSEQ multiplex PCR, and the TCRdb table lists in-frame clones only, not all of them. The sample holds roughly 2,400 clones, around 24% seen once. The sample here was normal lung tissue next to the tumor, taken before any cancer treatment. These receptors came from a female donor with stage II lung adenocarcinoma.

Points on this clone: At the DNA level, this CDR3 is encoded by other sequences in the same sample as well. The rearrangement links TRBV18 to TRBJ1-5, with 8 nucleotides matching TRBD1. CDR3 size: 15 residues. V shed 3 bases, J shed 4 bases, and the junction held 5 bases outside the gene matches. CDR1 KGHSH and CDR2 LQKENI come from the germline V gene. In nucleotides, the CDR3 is TGTGCCAGCTCACCTGACAGGGGTGGTAATCAGCCCCAGCATTTT. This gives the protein CASSPDRGGNQPQHF.

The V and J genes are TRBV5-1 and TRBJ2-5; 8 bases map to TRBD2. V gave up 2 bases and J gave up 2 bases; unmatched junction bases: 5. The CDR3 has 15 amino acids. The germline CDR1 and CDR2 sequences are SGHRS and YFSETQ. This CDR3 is CASSFVAGLQETQYF. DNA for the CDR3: TGCGCCAGCAGCTTTGTAGCGGGGTTACAAGAGACCCAGTACTTC.

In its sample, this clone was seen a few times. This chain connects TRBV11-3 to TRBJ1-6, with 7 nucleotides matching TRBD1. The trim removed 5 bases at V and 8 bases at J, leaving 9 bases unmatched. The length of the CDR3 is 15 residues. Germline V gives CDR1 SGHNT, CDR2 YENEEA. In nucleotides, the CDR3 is TGTGCCAGCAGCATACCCGGGACAGCCCATTCACCCCTCCACTTT. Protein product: CASSIPGTAHSPLHF.

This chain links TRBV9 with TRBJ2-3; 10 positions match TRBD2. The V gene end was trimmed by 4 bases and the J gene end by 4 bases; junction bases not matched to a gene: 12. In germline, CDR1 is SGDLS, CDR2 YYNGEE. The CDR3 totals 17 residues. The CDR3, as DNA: TGTGCCAGCAGCCCGCCCGGGGGACTAGCGTATTCAGATACGCAGTATTTT. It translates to CASSPPGGLAYSDTQYF.

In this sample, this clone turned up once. For the CDR3, the DNA is TGTGCCATTACTGGACAGGGACGCCAGCCCCAGCATTTT. Amino acid sequence: CAITGQGRQPQHF. The rearrangement joins TRBV28 to TRBJ1-5, with 8 nucleotides matching TRBD1. This CDR3 has 13 amino acids. J lost 7 bases, V lost 10 bases, and 9 bases had no gene match. Germline lookup yields CDR1 MDHEN and CDR2 SYDVKM.

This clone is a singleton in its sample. CDR3 DNA: TGTGCCAGTAGTAGCACAGGGGCCGGCTCCTACGAGCAGTACTTC. Translation gives CASSSTGAGSYEQYF. The V gene is TRBV19, the J gene TRBJ2-7; 7 bases are a match to TRBD1. V shed 4 bases, J shed 0 bases, and the junction held 6 bases outside the gene matches. The CDR3 extends over 15 amino acids. CDR1 and CDR2 from the germline V gene are LNHDA and SQIVND (reference sequence).

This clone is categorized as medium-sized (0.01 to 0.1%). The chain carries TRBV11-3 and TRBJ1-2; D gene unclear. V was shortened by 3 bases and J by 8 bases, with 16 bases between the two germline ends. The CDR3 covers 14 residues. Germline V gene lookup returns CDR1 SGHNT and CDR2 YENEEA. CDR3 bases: TGTGCCAGCAGCTTGGCAGCCATTTCGAGGGGCTACACCTTC. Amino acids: CASSLAAISRGYTF.

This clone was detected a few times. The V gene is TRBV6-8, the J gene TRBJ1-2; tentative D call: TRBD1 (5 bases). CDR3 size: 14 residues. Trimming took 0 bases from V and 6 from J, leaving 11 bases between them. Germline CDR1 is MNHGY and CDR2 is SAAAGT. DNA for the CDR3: TGTGCCAGCAGTTACTCCGGCAGGGTCCATGGCTACACCTTC. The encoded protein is CASSYSGRVHGYTF.

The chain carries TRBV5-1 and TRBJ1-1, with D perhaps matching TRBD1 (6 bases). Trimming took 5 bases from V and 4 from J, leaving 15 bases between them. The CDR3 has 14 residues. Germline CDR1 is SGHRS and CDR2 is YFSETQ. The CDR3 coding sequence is TGCGCCAGCAGGTTTACGGGACATTTCACTGAAGCTTTCTTT. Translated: CASRFTGHFTEAFF.